The 21 T cell receptor beta chains listed next were all sequenced from one sample in a study of sequential checkpoint blockade in melanoma. Sequenced by immunoSEQ multiplex PCR; TCRdb stores in-frame clones only, minus some. The sample carries approximately 11,000 clones, nearly 80% recorded once. This sample's treatment: randomized to nivolumab then ipilimumab (arm A) or the reverse (arm B). Sequenced material: CD8+ T cells sorted from blood (inferred from file names), taken from a patient given nivolumab and ipilimumab in sequence. Receptor source: a human donor with melanoma.

This clone is hyperexpanded within its sample. V and J are TRBV6-4 and TRBJ1-1; D remains ambiguous. Trimming left V 4 bases short and J 1 base short, with 7 bases between. The CDR3 is 13 residues long. Germline V gene data show CDR1 as MRHNA and CDR2 as SNTAGT. CDR3 sequence (DNA): TGTGCCAGCAGTGTGGGAGAGAACACTGAAGCTTTCTTT. As protein: CASSVGENTEAFF.

CDR3 DNA: TGTGCCACCAGCAGAGGGGCTGTGACAGATACGCAGTATTTT. Protein sequence: CATSRGAVTDTQYF. The V call is TRBV15, the J call TRBJ2-3; no clear D gene. The germline V and J ends were trimmed by 1 base and 3 bases, with 8 bases remaining between them. There are 14 residues in the CDR3. CDR1 and CDR2 (germline): LNHNV, YYDKDF (reference sequence).

The chain combines TRBV2 with TRBJ2-7, with 7 positions matching TRBD2. From germline, CDR1 is SNHLY and CDR2 FYNNEI. This CDR3 is built from 15 residues. V shed 6 bases and J 0 bases; nucleotides not matched to a gene: 8. The CDR3 spells CASRRPGGYSYEQYF. In DNA form, the CDR3 reads TGTGCCAGCAGACGACCCGGGGGGTACTCCTACGAGCAGTACTTC. The variable domain in full, completed from reference TRBV2 and TRBJ2-7, reads EPEVTQTPSHQVTQMGQEVILRCVPISNHLYFYWYRQILGQKVEFLVSFYNNEISEKSEIFDDQFSVERPDGSNFTLKIRSTKLEDSAMYFCASRRPGGYSYEQYFGPGTRLTVT.

The genes are TRBV19 and TRBJ1-1; the D is unclear. V was clipped by 2 bases and J by 10 bases, with 5 bases between them. Looked up from germline, CDR1 is LNHDA and CDR2 is SQIVND (reference sequence). The CDR3 covers 10 residues. The CDR3: CASSINRAFF. CDR3 sequence (DNA): TGTGCCAGTAGTATAAATCGAGCTTTCTTT.

The chain joins TRBV5-5 to TRBJ2-2; TRBD1 aligns across 7 bases. In germline, CDR1 is SGHKS, CDR2 YYEKEE (reference sequence). The CDR3 contains 15 residues. J was trimmed by 0 bases and V by 4 bases; bases with no gene match: 3. The DNA of the CDR3 is TGTGCCAGCAGCCCGACAGGGCCGAACACCGGGGAGCTGTTTTTT. Its protein is CASSPTGPNTGELFF.

The V and J genes are TRBV20-1 and TRBJ1-1; 8 bases are a match to TRBD1. The CDR3 has 11 amino acids. Germline V gives CDR1 DFQATT, CDR2 SNEGSKA (reference sequence). With 1 base clipped from V and 11 bases from J, the junction kept 3 bases outside the gene matches. DNA for the CDR3: TGCAGTGCTAGAGTCAACAGGGGGGCTTTCTTT. Its protein is CSARVNRGAFF.

The chain joins TRBV6-5 to TRBJ2-7; 7 nucleotides agree with TRBD1. This CDR3 is 14 amino acids long. The germline gives CDR1 MNHEY, CDR2 SVGAGI. The V and J ends lost 7 bases and 2 bases, in that order; junction bases with no gene match: 8. CDR3 amino acids: CASNNRGLTYEQYF. CDR3 bases: TGTGCCAGCAACAACAGGGGTCTTACCTACGAGCAGTACTTC.

The gene calls are TRBV19 and TRBJ2-7, with D possibly being TRBD1 (5 bases). This CDR3 contains 13 residues. CDR1 and CDR2 from the germline V gene are LNHDA and SQIVND (reference sequence). V was cut by 3 bases and J by 2 bases, with 8 bases left in between. CDR3 amino acids: CASSMDIAYEQYF. Here the CDR3 DNA reads TGTGCCAGTAGTATGGACATCGCCTACGAGCAGTACTTC. The full variable domain, with the rest looked up from reference TRBV19 and TRBJ2-7, is DGGITQSPKYLFRKEGQNVTLSCEQNLNHDAMYWYRQDPGQGLRLIYYSQIVNDFQKGDIAEGYSVSREKKESFPLTVTSAQKNPTAFYLCASSMDIAYEQYFGPGTRLTVT.

For the CDR3, the DNA is TGTGCCAGCAGCCCCTGGGGACTAGTTTCCTACAATGAGCAGTTCTTC. It is translated as CASSPWGLVSYNEQFF. This chain joins TRBV7-2 and TRBJ2-1; 8 nucleotides align to TRBD2. The CDR3 totals 16 residues. Germline CDR1 reads SGHTA; CDR2 reads FQGNSA. V lost 5 bases, J lost 1 base, and 7 bases stayed unmatched.

V usage is TRBV27 and J usage is TRBJ2-5; D remains ambiguous. Trimming removed 7 bases at V and 1 base at J, with 4 bases between. The germline V gene encodes CDR1 MNHEY and CDR2 SMNVEV (reference sequence). The CDR3 is 11 residues long. In DNA form, the CDR3 reads TGTGCCAGCATCGGCCAAGAGACCCAGTACTTC. This gives the protein CASIGQETQYF.

This clone was observed a single time. The chain combines TRBV6-6 with TRBJ2-2; TRBD1 aligns across 7 bases. The CDR3 runs 16 residues. V lost 5 bases to trimming and J lost 4 bases; unmatched junction nucleotides: 10. Germline V gene data show CDR1 as MNHNY and CDR2 as SVGAGI (reference sequence). This CDR3 is CASSGRTGLITGELFF. In DNA form, the CDR3 reads TGTGCCAGCAGTGGCAGGACAGGACTTATCACCGGGGAGCTGTTTTTT.

The V gene is TRBV7-3, the J gene TRBJ2-2; D is unclear. CDR1 and CDR2 from the germline V gene are SGHTA and FQGTGA. The CDR3 runs to 13 residues. Trimming cost V 5 bases and J 8 bases, with 12 bases left between them. Written as DNA, the CDR3 is TGTGCCAGCAGCCCTAAGACTGCTGGGGAGCTGTTTTTT. It is translated as CASSPKTAGELFF.

This clone has only one observation. CDR3 in DNA: TGTGCCAGCAGCCTGGTTGCGGGAGGTGGCACAGATACGCAGTATTTT. It codes for CASSLVAGGGTDTQYF. The chain combines TRBV5-4 with TRBJ2-3; 8 positions match TRBD2. The V gene end was trimmed by 4 bases and the J gene end by 1 base; junction bases not matched to a gene: 8. Germline CDR1 reads SGHNT; CDR2 reads YYREEE (reference sequence). This CDR3 has 16 residues.

The V and J genes are TRBV7-8 and TRBJ1-1; the D is unclear. The V gene's germline CDR1 is SGHVS and CDR2 FQNEAQ. V shed 4 bases and J shed 5 bases, with 14 bases lying between them. The CDR3 is 14 residues long. The CDR3 is CASSSDPRGTEAFF. CDR3 sequence (DNA): TGTGCCAGCAGCTCGGACCCCCGAGGGACTGAAGCTTTCTTT.

V is TRBV10-3 and J is TRBJ2-7; the D gene is possibly TRBD2 (5 bases). This CDR3 is 13 amino acids long. CDR1 is ENHRY and CDR2 is SYGVKD in the germline V gene. Trimming removed 2 bases at V and 2 bases at J, with 7 bases between. In DNA form, the CDR3 reads TGTGCCATCAGTGAGCTAGCAACCTACGAGCAGTACTTC. This encodes CAISELATYEQYF.

The chain couples TRBV19 to TRBJ2-1, with 10 positions matching TRBD1. V trimming: 3 bases; J trimming: 2 bases; junction bases outside the gene matches: 4. Per the germline V gene, CDR1 is LNHDA and CDR2 is SQIVND (reference sequence). The CDR3 is made up of 16 amino acids. In DNA form, the CDR3 reads TGTGCCAGTAGTATCTTGACAGGGGGCCCCTACAATGAGCAGTTCTTC. Translation: CASSILTGGPYNEQFF.

The chain links TRBV7-9 to TRBJ2-1, with TRBD2 identical over 11 bases. This CDR3 contains 15 residues. Trimming cost V 5 bases and J 4 bases; bases outside gene matches: 4. Germline CDR1 reads SEHNR; CDR2 reads FQNEAQ (reference sequence). CDR3 loop: CASSVTSGEYNEQFF. As DNA, the CDR3 is TGTGCCAGCAGCGTGACTAGCGGGGAATACAATGAGCAGTTCTTC.

This clone was counted between two and nine times. The rearrangement links TRBV19 to TRBJ1-1, with a tentative D call TRBD1 (5 bases). The CDR3 has 16 amino acids. Trimming stripped 2 bases from V and 0 bases from J, with 13 bases between. Germline V gene data show CDR1 as LNHDA and CDR2 as SQIVND (reference sequence). The CDR3 spells CASSIYPRTLNTEAFF. CDR3 coding DNA: TGTGCCAGTAGTATATACCCGCGGACATTGAACACTGAAGCTTTCTTT.

In DNA form, the CDR3 reads TGTGCCAGTAGTATAAGAGGAAGAGGCTACACCTTC. Residues: CASSIRGRGYTF. V is TRBV19 and J is TRBJ1-2; D ambiguous. V was cut by 2 bases and J by 8 bases, with 9 bases left in between. This CDR3 comprises 12 residues. Germline V gene lookup returns CDR1 LNHDA and CDR2 SQIVND (reference sequence).

The sample holds one count of this clone. This sequence joins TRBV5-6 and TRBJ1-2; TRBD1 matches 10 bases. CDR3 length: 14 amino acids. V lost 4 bases to trimming and J lost 7 bases; unmatched junction nucleotides: 7. Germline CDR1 SGHDT, CDR2 YYEEEE. DNA for the CDR3: TGTGCCAGCAGCCTGGGGACAGGGGTTTCTGGCTACACCTTC. Its protein product is CASSLGTGVSGYTF.

The table lists this clone with a count of one. The gene calls are TRBV19 and TRBJ2-7, with a weak D call TRBD1 (6 bases). Germline V gene sequence: CDR1 LNHDA, CDR2 SQIVND (reference sequence). Between the trimmed V and J ends, which lost 6 bases and 3 bases, there was a span of 12 bases. This CDR3 is built from 13 residues. DNA of the CDR3: TGTGCCAGTAGCCCCCCGGACAGCTACGAGCAGTACTTC. Protein sequence: CASSPPDSYEQYF.